This TCR beta chain was captured in a study of OX40 agonist ivuxolimab in advanced cancers. Overall study results and limits: Expanded clones were, on average, more numerous in CD8+ T cells than in CD4+.

Measured with immunoSEQ multiplex PCR; TCRdb has only the in-frame clones, and not every one. The top ten hold 8.7% of the sample, which has roughly 90,000 clones, about 90% seen once. As concerns this clone: Antigen specificity is unknown.

In germline, CDR1 is KGHSH, CDR2 LQKENI. Trimming pared 3 bases from V and 1 base from J, leaving 18 bases between. The CDR3 is made up of 17 amino acids. The source material was CD4+ or CD8+ T cells sorted from blood, sampled in a trial of the OX40 agonist ivuxolimab. The V call is TRBV18, the J call TRBJ1-2; a weak D match, TRBD1 (5 bases). This clonotype originated in an adult with an advanced solid tumor such as melanoma, head and neck, liver or kidney cancer. CDR3: CASSPGDPPLSNYGYTF. CDR3 nucleotides: TGTGCCAGCTCACCCGGGGACCCTCCGTTAAGTAACTATGGCTACACCTTC.